The next 2 T cell receptor beta chains were all read from a single sample in a study of T cells in Graves' hyperthyroidism and ophthalmopathy. The TCR beta CDR3 regions underwent amplification using RNA transcripts as the source. First-round RT-PCR of the TCR CDR3 relied on the HTBI primer set. From the multiplex PCR reads, TCRdb called clonotypes with MiXCR, one entry per CDR3 protein. The profile covers more than 250,000 distinct CDR3 sequences, with about 16% appearing a single time and roughly 31% taken by the ten largest. Sequenced material: blood. The receptors originated from a woman aged 50 to 60 with Graves' hyperthyroidism that later progressed to Graves' ophthalmopathy.

This clonotype was recorded many times. The chain employs TRBV11-3 and TRBJ2-1, with a weak D call TRBD2 (6 bases). CDR3 length equals 13 residues. Per germline, CDR1 SGHNT and CDR2 YENEEA. Trimming took off 5 bases at V and 10 bases at J, with 15 bases between the two ends. The CDR3 is CASSTELAREQFF. CDR3 nucleotides: TGTGCCAGCAGCACAGAACTAGCTCGGGAGCAGTTCTTC.

This clonotype has at least ten counts. The chain uses TRBV9 and TRBJ2-1; D perhaps matches TRBD1 (5 bases). V was cut by 4 bases and J by 3 bases, with 11 bases left in between. The CDR3 is 14 residues long. Germline V gives CDR1 SGDLS, CDR2 YYNGEE. This chain's CDR3 is CASSPEDSYNEQFF. The CDR3 DNA is TGTGCCAGCAGCCCTGAAGACAGCTACAATGAGCAGTTCTTC.